This passage covers 21 T cell receptor beta chains from one sample sequenced in a study of blood T cell repertoires in COVID-19. The repertoire was sequenced with immunoSEQ multiplex PCR; TCRdb's copy has only in-frame clones and lacks some. The profile shows roughly 67,000 clones, roughly 80% of them singletons. What was sequenced was peripheral blood. Source of these receptors: a man over 45 with active COVID-19.

The chain employs TRBV2 and TRBJ2-1; the match to TRBD2 covers 7 bases. Trimming at V came to 3 bases and at J to 7 bases, leaving 12 bases not matched to a gene. CDR1 and CDR2 from the germline V gene are SNHLY and FYNNEI. The CDR3 runs 16 residues. The CDR3 bases are TGTGCCAGCAGTGAGGGGGGGAGACTGCGTGCAAATGAGCAGTTCTTC. It is translated as CASSEGGRLRANEQFF.

The V gene is TRBV6-2 or TRBV6-3, the J gene TRBJ1-5, with 8 positions matching TRBD1. From germline, CDR1 is MNHEY and CDR2 SVGEGT. The V segment lost 2 bases and the J segment 8 bases; nucleotides outside the gene matches: 8. This CDR3 has 15 residues. The chain's CDR3 is CASSYPPGQVKPQHF. The DNA for the CDR3 is TGTGCCAGCAGTTACCCCCCGGGACAGGTCAAGCCCCAGCATTTT.

This chain uses TRBV7-2 with TRBJ2-7; a weak D match, TRBD2 (6 bases). In germline, CDR1 is SGHTA, CDR2 FQGNSA. V was pared by 2 bases and J by 2 bases, with 13 bases between. The CDR3 is 15 amino acids. In DNA, the CDR3 is TGTGCCAGCAGCTTACGAGGCGGGGACCCCTACGAGCAGTACTTC. Its protein product is CASSLRGGDPYEQYF.

CDR3 DNA: TGTGCCAGCACTCGTAAGGGAGGGGGCTACACCTTC. This translates into CASTRKGGGYTF. The J gene is TRBJ1-2, the V gene TRBV6-5; no definite D call. Germline CDR1 MNHEY, CDR2 SVGAGI. Trimming left V 7 bases short and J 8 bases short, with 14 bases between. The CDR3 loop spans 12 amino acids.

This chain links TRBV19 with TRBJ1-1; D may be TRBD1 (5 bases). The CDR3 runs to 14 residues. With 1 base removed from V and 6 bases from J, the gap between germline ends came to 12 bases. Germline V gene lookup returns CDR1 LNHDA and CDR2 SQIVND (reference sequence). The CDR3 loop reads CASSIGGKGPEAFF. DNA for the CDR3: TGTGCCAGTAGTATAGGTGGGAAGGGGCCTGAAGCTTTCTTT.

The V and J genes are TRBV4-3 and TRBJ2-1; TRBD1 matches 7 bases. This CDR3 comprises 15 residues. V was clipped by 3 bases and J by 0 bases; unmatched bases: 2. Germline CDR1 reads LGHNA; CDR2 reads YSLEER. CDR3: CASSQGQLSYNEQFF. In DNA form, the CDR3 reads TGCGCCAGCAGCCAGGGACAGCTCTCCTACAATGAGCAGTTCTTC.

The chain combines TRBV6-2 or TRBV6-3 with TRBJ2-7, with 7 bases fitting TRBD1. There are 14 residues in the CDR3. The germline V gene encodes CDR1 MNHEY and CDR2 SVGEGT. V was pared by 3 bases and J by 7 bases, with 9 bases of the junction left unmatched. The CDR3: CASSYTTGSREQYF. The CDR3 DNA reads TGTGCCAGCAGTTATACGACAGGGTCTCGGGAGCAGTACTTC.

This rearrangement joins TRBV7-9 to TRBJ1-2; TRBD1 agrees at 7 bases. The CDR3 loop spans 14 amino acids. The trim removed 8 bases at V and 1 base at J, leaving 7 bases unmatched. Germline loops: CDR1 SEHNR, CDR2 FQNEAQ (reference sequence). The CDR3 sequence: CASRGGSFNYGYTF. The CDR3, as DNA: TGTGCCAGCCGAGGGGGCAGTTTTAACTATGGCTACACCTTC.

The rearrangement joins TRBV18 to TRBJ2-7, with 7 bases identical to TRBD1. The CDR3 has 12 amino acids. CDR1 KGHSH and CDR2 LQKENI come from the germline V gene. Germline trimming cut 5 bases from V and 12 bases from J; bases unmatched to any gene: 10. The CDR3 spells CASSSDRDRLYF. The DNA of the CDR3 is TGTGCCAGCTCATCCGACCGGGACAGACTGTACTTC.

J is TRBJ2-7 and V is TRBV11-2; D remains ambiguous. CDR3 length: 12 residues. CDR1 is SGHAT, CDR2 FQNNGV, per germline. Trimming took off 4 bases at V and 9 bases at J, with 13 bases between the two ends. The CDR3, as DNA: TGTGCCAGCAGCTCCGGCCGCGGCGGGCAGTACTTC. It translates to CASSSGRGGQYF.

The rearrangement joins TRBV14 to TRBJ2-1; the match to TRBD2 covers 7 bases. The trim removed 4 bases at V and 0 bases at J, leaving 6 bases unmatched. From germline, CDR1 is SGHDN and CDR2 FVKESK. The CDR3 sequence is 16 residues long. For the CDR3, the DNA is TGTGCCAGCAGCCCCTGGGGGGGAAACTCCTACAATGAGCAGTTCTTC. It translates to CASSPWGGNSYNEQFF.

The rearrangement uses TRBV9 and TRBJ2-3, with 7 bases identical to TRBD2. The CDR3 has 18 amino acids. V shed 4 bases, J shed 2 bases, and the junction held 16 bases outside the gene matches. From germline, CDR1 is SGDLS and CDR2 YYNGEE. Here the CDR3 reads CASSLRAVLAIHTDTQYF. As DNA, the CDR3 is TGTGCCAGCAGCCTCAGGGCCGTACTAGCGATTCACACAGATACGCAGTATTTT.

The chain recombines TRBV6-1 with TRBJ2-1, with D possibly matching TRBD1 (6 bases). Trimming removed 3 bases at V and 3 bases at J, with 12 bases between. The CDR3 contains 15 residues. Germline lookup yields CDR1 MNHNS and CDR2 SASEGT. CDR3 sequence reads: CASSDPGQNYNEQFF. DNA of the CDR3: TGTGCCAGCAGTGATCCGGGACAAAACTACAATGAGCAGTTCTTC.

The chain joins TRBV12-3 or TRBV12-4 to TRBJ1-6, with D unclear. The CDR3 extends over 12 amino acids. V gave up 3 bases and J gave up 11 bases, with 8 bases separating them. CDR3 sequence (DNA): TGTGCCAGCAGTTTTCCCGGGGCACCCCTCCACTTT. Its translation: CASSFPGAPLHF.

The chain is built from TRBV5-5 and TRBJ1-2; 7 nucleotides align to TRBD1. The ends lost 3 bases at V and 7 bases at J; junction bases unmatched: 18. Germline V CDR1 and CDR2: SGHKS, YYEKEE (reference sequence). This CDR3 spans 17 amino acids. CDR3 in amino acids: CASSSFAGGSGVRGYTF. The CDR3 coding sequence is TGTGCCAGCAGCTCGTTCGCAGGGGGTTCCGGAGTTCGTGGCTACACCTTC.

The chain combines TRBV7-2 with TRBJ1-5, with D possibly TRBD1 on 6 matching bases. From germline, CDR1 is SGHTA and CDR2 FQGNSA. The CDR3 runs to 15 residues. Between the trimmed V and J ends, which lost 3 bases and 0 bases, there was a span of 9 bases. CDR3 protein: CASSFDRYSNQPQHF. CDR3 in DNA: TGTGCCAGCAGCTTCGACAGGTATAGCAATCAGCCCCAGCATTTT.

The chain uses TRBV6-5 and TRBJ2-7, with 8 bases fitting TRBD1. Unmatched junction bases numbered 6, after V lost 6 bases and J lost 5 bases. The CDR3 extends over 13 amino acids. CDR1 and CDR2 (germline): MNHEY, SVGAGI. The CDR3 bases are TGTGCCAGCAGAGGACAGGGTTTGGACGAGCAGTACTTC. Protein product: CASRGQGLDEQYF.

This clone was counted between two and nine times. The chain employs TRBV10-3 and TRBJ1-5; D uncertain. V was shortened by 10 bases and J by 5 bases, with 15 bases between the two germline ends. This CDR3 contains 13 residues. Germline V lookup: CDR1 ENHRY, CDR2 SYGVKD. The CDR3 bases are TGTGCCACAACGATCGGGAGGGATCAGCCCCAGCATTTT. Residues: CATTIGRDQPQHF.

Only a few counts were recorded for this clone. This chain joins TRBV6-5 and TRBJ1-3; 7 nucleotides agree with TRBD1. Germline CDR1 and CDR2: MNHEY and SVGAGI. The CDR3 sequence is 13 residues long. Trimming at V came to 4 bases and at J to 7 bases, leaving 4 bases not matched to a gene. The CDR3 DNA sequence: TGTGCCAGCAGTTTGGACAGGCGGAACACCATATATTTT. Amino acid sequence: CASSLDRRNTIYF.

The V call is TRBV18, the J call TRBJ2-5; D is possibly TRBD2 (6 bases). With 6 bases removed from V and 5 bases from J, the gap between germline ends came to 22 bases. Germline assignment: CDR1 KGHSH and CDR2 LQKENI. CDR3 length: 16 amino acids. As DNA, the CDR3 is TGTGCCAGCTCCCTTATCCTCCCGGGGGAGCGGGAGACCCAGTACTTC. It codes for CASSLILPGERETQYF.

This chain links TRBV19 with TRBJ2-2; D is possibly TRBD2 (6 bases). Per the germline V gene, CDR1 is LNHDA and CDR2 is SQIVND (reference sequence). The ends were cut back, 5 bases at V and 0 bases at J, with 7 bases in the middle. This CDR3 has 14 amino acids. Here the CDR3 DNA reads TGTGCCAGTAGTGCGGGACCGAACACCGGGGAGCTGTTTTTT. This encodes CASSAGPNTGELFF.